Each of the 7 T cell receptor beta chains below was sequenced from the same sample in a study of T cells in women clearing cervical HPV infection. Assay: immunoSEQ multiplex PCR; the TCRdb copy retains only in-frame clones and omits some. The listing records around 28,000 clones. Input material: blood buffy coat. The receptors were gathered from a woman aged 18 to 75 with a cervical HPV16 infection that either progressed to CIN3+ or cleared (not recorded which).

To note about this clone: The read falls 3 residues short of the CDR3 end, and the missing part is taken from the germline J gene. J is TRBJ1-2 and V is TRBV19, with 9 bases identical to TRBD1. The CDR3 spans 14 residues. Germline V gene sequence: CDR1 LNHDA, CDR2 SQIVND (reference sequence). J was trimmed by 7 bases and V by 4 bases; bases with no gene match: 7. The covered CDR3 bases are TGTGCCAGTAGTAGTACACAGGGGGCGAGTGGC. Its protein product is CASSSTQGASG. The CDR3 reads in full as CASSSTQGASGYTF.

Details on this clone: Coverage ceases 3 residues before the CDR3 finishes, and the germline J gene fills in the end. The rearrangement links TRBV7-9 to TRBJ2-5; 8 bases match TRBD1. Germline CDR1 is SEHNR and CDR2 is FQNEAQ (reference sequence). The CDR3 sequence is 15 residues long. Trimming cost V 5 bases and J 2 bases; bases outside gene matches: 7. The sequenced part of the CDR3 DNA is TGTGCCAGCAGCCCGCAAACAGGGGGACAAGAGACC. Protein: CASSPQTGGQET. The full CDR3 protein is CASSPQTGGQETQYF. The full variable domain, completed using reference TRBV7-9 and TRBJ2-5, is DTGVSQNPRHKITKRGQNVTFRCDPISEHNRLYWYRQTLGQGPEFLTYFQNEAQLEKSRLLSDRFSAERPKGSFSTLEIQRTEQGDSAMYLCASSPQTGGQETQYFGPGTRLLVL.

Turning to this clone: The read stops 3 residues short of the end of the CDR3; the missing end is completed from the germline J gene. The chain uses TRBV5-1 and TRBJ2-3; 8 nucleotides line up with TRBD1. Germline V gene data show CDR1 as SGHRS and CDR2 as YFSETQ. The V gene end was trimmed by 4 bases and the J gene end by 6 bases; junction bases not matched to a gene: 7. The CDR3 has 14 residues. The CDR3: CASSPKHRGDTQYF. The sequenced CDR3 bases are TGCGCCAGCAGCCCCAAGCACAGGGGGGATACG.

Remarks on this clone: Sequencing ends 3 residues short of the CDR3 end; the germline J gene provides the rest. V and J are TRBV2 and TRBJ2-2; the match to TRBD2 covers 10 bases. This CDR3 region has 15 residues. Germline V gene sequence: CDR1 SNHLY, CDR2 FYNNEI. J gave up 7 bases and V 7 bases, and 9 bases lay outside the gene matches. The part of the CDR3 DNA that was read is TGTGCCAGCACTTGGACTAGCGGAATGAACGGGGAG. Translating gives CASTWTSGMNGE. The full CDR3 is CASTWTSGMNGELFF.

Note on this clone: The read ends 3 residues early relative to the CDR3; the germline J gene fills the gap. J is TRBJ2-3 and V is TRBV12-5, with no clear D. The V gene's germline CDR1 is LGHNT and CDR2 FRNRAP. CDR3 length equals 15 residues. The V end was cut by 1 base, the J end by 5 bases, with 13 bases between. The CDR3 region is CASGLGRSSEDTQYF. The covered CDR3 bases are TGTGCTAGTGGTTTGGGCAGGTCGTCGGAAGATACG.

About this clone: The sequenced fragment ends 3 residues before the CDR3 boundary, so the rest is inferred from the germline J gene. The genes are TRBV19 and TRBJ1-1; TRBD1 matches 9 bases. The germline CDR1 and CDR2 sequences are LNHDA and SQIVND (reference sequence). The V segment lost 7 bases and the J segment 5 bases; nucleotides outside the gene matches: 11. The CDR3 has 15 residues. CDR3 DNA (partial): TGTGCCAGTACCCTCGTCGGACAGGGGAGGACTGAA. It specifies CASTLVGQGRTE. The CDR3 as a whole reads CASTLVGQGRTEAFF.

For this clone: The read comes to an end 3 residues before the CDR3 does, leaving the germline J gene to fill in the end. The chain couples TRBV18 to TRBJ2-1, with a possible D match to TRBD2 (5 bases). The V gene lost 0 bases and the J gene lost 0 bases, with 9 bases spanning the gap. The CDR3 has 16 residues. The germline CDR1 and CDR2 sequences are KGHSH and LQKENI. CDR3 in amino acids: CASSPPSDPSYNEQFF. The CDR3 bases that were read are TGTGCCAGCTCACCACCTAGCGACCCCTCCTACAATGAG. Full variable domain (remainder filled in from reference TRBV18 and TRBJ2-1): NAGVMQNPRHLVRRRGQEARLRCSPMKGHSHVYWYRQLPEEGLKFMVYLQKENIIDESGMPKERFSAEFPKEGPSILRIQQVVRGDSAAYFCASSPPSDPSYNEQFFGPGTRLTVL.